This T cell receptor beta chain was retrieved from a study of early T cells in non-severe SARS-CoV-2 infection. This clonotype was picked up one time. CDR3 size: 13 residues. The V gene lost 6 bases and the J gene lost 3 bases, with 11 bases spanning the gap. Looked up from germline, CDR1 is MNHEY and CDR2 is SVGEGT. Via MiXCR, TCRdb re-called the 5' RACE reads, giving one row per CDR3 protein. The data hold about 61,000 distinct CDR3 sequences, with 11% observed a single time. The sequence derives from an adult who was a healthcare worker with PCR-confirmed SARS-CoV-2 infection or an uninfected control (not recorded which). The chain is built from TRBV6-2 or TRBV6-3 and TRBJ1-1, with D maybe TRBD1 (6 bases). Sequenced input: whole blood. CDR3 region: CASSYRDYTEAFF. The DNA of the CDR3 is TGTGCCAGCAGCTACAGGGATTACACTGAAGCTTTCTTT.